The sequence of this TCR beta chain was determined in a study of shared clonotypes between healthy human individuals. This CDR3 has 17 residues. V lost 6 bases and J lost 7; bases outside the gene matches: 15. CDR1 and CDR2 from the germline V gene are SNHLY and FYNNEI. Only in-frame clones appear in the TCRdb table, and some are missing; sequencing was by immunoSEQ multiplex PCR. The sample records about 480,000 clones, around 79% being singletons. The sample was PBMCs. The chain recombines TRBV2 with TRBJ1-4; TRBD1 matches 9 bases. The TCR was taken from a woman aged 40-49 years in good health. Some clones in this sample may be carry-over from other donors' samples. In DNA form, the CDR3 reads TGTGCCAGCAGCCGAGACCCGGGGACAGGGTCAGGTGAAAAACTGTTTTTT. It codes for CASSRDPGTGSGEKLFF.